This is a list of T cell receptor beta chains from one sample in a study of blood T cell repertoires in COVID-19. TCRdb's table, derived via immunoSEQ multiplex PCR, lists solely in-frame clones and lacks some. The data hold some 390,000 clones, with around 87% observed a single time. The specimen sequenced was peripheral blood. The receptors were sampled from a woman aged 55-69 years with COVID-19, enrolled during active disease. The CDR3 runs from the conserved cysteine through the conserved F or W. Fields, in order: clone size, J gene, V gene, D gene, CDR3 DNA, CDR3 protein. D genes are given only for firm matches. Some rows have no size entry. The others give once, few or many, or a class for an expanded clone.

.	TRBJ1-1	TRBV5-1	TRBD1	TGCGCCAGCAGCTTGGCCGGGCAGGGGGGACCTGAAGCTTTCTTT	CASSLAGQGGPEAFF
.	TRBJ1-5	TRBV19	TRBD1	TGTGCCAGTAGTGGAAGGGGACAGGGGTTCGGCAATCAGCCCCAGCATTTT	CASSGRGQGFGNQPQHF
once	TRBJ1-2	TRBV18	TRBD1	TGTGCCAGCTCACAGGCCGGGACAGGGGAAGGTGGCTACACCTTC	CASSQAGTGEGGYTF
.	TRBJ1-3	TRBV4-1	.	TGCGCCAGCAGCCAAGGAGAAGGGGCCAACACCATATATTTT	CASSQGEGANTIYF
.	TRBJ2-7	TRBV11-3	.	TGTGCCAGCAGCTCCGGACAGAGCCACGAGCAGTACTTC	CASSSGQSHEQYF
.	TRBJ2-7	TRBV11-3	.	TGTGCCAGCAGCTCGACTGGAGGGGTGGACGAGCAGTACTTC	CASSSTGGVDEQYF
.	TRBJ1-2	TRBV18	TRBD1	TGTGCCAGCTCACCTACAGGGGATTATGGCTACACCTTC	CASSPTGDYGYTF
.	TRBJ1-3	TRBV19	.	TGTGCCAGTAGTATCGGAACAGTCTCTGGAAACACCATATATTTT	CASSIGTVSGNTIYF
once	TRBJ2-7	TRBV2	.	TGTGCCAGTGCTCAGGGGTACGAGCAGTACTTC	CASAQGYEQYF
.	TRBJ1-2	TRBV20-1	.	TGCAGTGCTAGTGTCGGTGCGGATCTTAGCTATGGCTACACCTTC	CSASVGADLSYGYTF
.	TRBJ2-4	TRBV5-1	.	TGCGCCAGCAGCTTGGAACCGCGAGCCAAAAACATTCAGTACTTC	CASSLEPRAKNIQYF
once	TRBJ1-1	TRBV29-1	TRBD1	TGCAGCGTTTTTCCACAGGGGGCGGGTGAAGCTTTCTTT	CSVFPQGAGEAFF
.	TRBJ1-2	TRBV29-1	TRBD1	TGCAGCGCTACGAAACAGGGGGCGAATGGCTACACCTTC	CSATKQGANGYTF
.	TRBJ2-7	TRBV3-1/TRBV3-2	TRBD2	TGTGCCAGCAGCCCCCTAGCGGCCTCCTACGAGCAGTACTTC	CASSPLAASYEQYF
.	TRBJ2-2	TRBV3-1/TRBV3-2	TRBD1	TGTGCCAGCAGCCATCACGGGACAGGGAACACCGGGGAGCTGTTTTTT	CASSHHGTGNTGELFF
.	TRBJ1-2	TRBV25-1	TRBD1	TGTGCCAGCAGTGAATACGCCCCCGGGACAGGGGGACGGGGCTACACCTTC	CASSEYAPGTGGRGYTF
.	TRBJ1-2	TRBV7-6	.	TGTGCCAGCAGCCAGGGACTGAACTATGGCTACACCTTC	CASSQGLNYGYTF
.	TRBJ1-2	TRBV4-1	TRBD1	TGCGCCAGCAGCCATACTACACAGGGGGACTATGGCTACACCTTC	CASSHTTQGDYGYTF
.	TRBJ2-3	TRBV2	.	TGTGCCAGCAGTGATGCTGGGACACCCACAGATACGCAGTATTTT	CASSDAGTPTDTQYF
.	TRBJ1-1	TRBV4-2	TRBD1	TGTGCCAGCAGCCAAGGACAGGGGGCTGACACTGAAGCTTTCTTT	CASSQGQGADTEAFF
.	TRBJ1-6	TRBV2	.	TGTGCCAGCAGTGTAAACCGGGTCTTTAATTCACCCCTCCACTTT	CASSVNRVFNSPLHF
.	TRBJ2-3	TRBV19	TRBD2	TGTGCCAGTAGTATAGATCCACCCTCGCCGGGGGGGCTCGGGACAGATACGCAGTATTTT	CASSIDPPSPGGLGTDTQYF